This T cell receptor beta chain was profiled in a study of blood T cells in healthy people across ages. The study, taken as a whole, reports: Because sorting was not performed, PBMCs prevented conclusive naive versus antigen-experienced comparison.

Concerning this clonotype itself: The antigen remains unidentified.

V was shortened by 6 bases and J by 5 bases, with 14 bases between the two germline ends. The CDR3 is 14 residues long. Per the germline V gene, CDR1 is SGHTA and CDR2 is FQGNSA. Next came a second PCR, run for about 7 to 12 cycles, which used a sample-barcoded 5' primer along with a J-beta primer mix. MiXCR, run by TCRdb on the 5' RACE reads, gives a single entry per CDR3 protein. This table holds 800,000 or so distinct CDR3 sequences, around 62% found once. The origin of this receptor is a man aged 25 to 40 in good health. J is TRBJ1-5 and V is TRBV7-2; D ambiguous. The sequenced sample was blood. DNA for the CDR3: TGTGCCAGCAGTCGCACAGCTTCCTATCAGCCCCAGCATTTT. This translates into CASSRTASYQPQHF.